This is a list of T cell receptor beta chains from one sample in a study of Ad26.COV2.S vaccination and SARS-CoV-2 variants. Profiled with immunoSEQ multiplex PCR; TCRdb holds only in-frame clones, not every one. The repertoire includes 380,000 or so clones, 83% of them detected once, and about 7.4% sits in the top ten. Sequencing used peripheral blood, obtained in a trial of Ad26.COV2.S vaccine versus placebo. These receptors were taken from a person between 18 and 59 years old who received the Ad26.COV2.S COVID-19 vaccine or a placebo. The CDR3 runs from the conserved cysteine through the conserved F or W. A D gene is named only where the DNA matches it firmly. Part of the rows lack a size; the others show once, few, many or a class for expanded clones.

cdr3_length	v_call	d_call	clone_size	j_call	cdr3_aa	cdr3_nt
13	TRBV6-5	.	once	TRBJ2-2	CASRSDTSGELFF	TGTGCCAGCAGATCGGACACATCCGGGGAGCTGTTTTTT
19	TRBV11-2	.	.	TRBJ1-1	CASSFISLSTGRKDTEAFF	TGTGCCAGCAGCTTCATAAGCCTTTCAACTGGGAGAAAGGACACTGAAGCTTTCTTT
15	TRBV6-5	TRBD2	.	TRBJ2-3	CASNPLAGRTDTQYF	TGTGCCAGCAATCCCTTAGCGGGGCGCACAGATACGCAGTATTTT
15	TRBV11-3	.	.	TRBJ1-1	CASSTLTGRYTEAFF	TGTGCCAGCAGCACGTTAACAGGGCGCTACACTGAAGCTTTCTTT
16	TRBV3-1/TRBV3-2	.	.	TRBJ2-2	CASSKLGTVNTGELFF	TGTGCCAGCAGTAAGCTGGGGACGGTGAACACCGGGGAGCTGTTTTTT
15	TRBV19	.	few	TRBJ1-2	CASSPRPSLTYGYTF	TGTGCCAGTAGTCCCCGACCGAGCCTAACCTATGGCTACACCTTC
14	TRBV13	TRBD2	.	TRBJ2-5	CASSLGLASETQYF	TGTGCCAGCAGCCTAGGACTAGCCTCAGAGACCCAGTACTTC
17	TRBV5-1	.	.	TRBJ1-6	CASSSEGTGIGSSPLHF	TGCGCCAGCAGCTCCGAGGGTACAGGGATAGGGTCTTCACCCCTCCACTTT
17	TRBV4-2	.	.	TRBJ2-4	CASSQSLGGHRTNIQYF	TGTGCCAGCAGCCAATCCCTCGGGGGCCACCGGACGAACATTCAGTACTTC
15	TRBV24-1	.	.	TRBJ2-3	CATSDPGTGTDTQYF	TGTGCCACCAGTGATCCGGGAACGGGCACAGATACGCAGTATTTT